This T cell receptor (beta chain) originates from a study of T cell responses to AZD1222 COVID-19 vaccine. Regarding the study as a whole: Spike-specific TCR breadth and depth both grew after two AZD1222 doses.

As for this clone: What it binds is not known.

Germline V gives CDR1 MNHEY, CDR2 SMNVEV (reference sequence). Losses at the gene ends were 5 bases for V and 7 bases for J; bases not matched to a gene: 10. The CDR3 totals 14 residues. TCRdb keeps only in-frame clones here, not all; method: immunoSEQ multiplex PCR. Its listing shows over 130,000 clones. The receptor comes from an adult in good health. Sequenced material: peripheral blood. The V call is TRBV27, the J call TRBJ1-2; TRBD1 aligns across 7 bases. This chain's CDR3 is CASSAYRGMGGYTF. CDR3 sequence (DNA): TGTGCCAGCAGTGCCTACAGGGGTATGGGTGGCTACACCTTC.